This T cell receptor beta chain was recovered during a study of neoadjuvant nivolumab and ipilimumab in lung cancer. The count of this clone is one. The target antigen is unknown. The protocol was immunoSEQ multiplex PCR, while the TCRdb copy is restricted to in-frame clones and leaves out a portion. This sample yields some 37,000 clones, of which 89% are seen a single time; 3.3% belongs to the top ten. Study-level findings and limits: From pretherapy to surgery, tumor richness and clonality rose with dual therapy. Resected tumors had greater TCR richness and clonality than uninvolved lung. Blood richness before therapy tracked richness in tumors resected after neoadjuvant therapy.

The germline CDR1 and CDR2 sequences are SGHRS and YFSETQ. The CDR3 loop spans 12 amino acids. V lost 7 bases and J lost 2, with 9 bases in between. V is TRBV5-1 and J is TRBJ2-5; D possibly corresponds to TRBD2 (5 bases). The sequences come from peripheral blood, collected before neoadjuvant nivolumab, alone or with ipilimumab. The origin of this receptor is an adult with non-small cell lung cancer. DNA of the CDR3: TGCGCCAGCCATGGAGGTCAAGAGACCCAGTACTTC. Protein product: CASHGGQETQYF. The complete variable domain, with remaining parts taken from reference TRBV5-1 and TRBJ2-5, reads KAGVTQTPRYLIKTRGQQVTLSCSPISGHRSVSWYQQTPGQGLQFLFEYFSETQRNKGNFPGRFSGRQFSNSRSEMNVSTLELGDSALYLCASHGGQETQYFGPGTRLLVL.